The 29 T cell receptor beta chains listed next were all sequenced from one sample in a study of a mutant IDH1 vaccine in newly diagnosed glioma. Their cognate antigens are unknown. Profiling relied on immunoSEQ multiplex PCR, and the TCRdb table lists in-frame clones only, not all of them. Of under 150,000 clones listed, roughly 90% are singletons. Time point defined: week 11, during vaccination. What each vaccine dose contained was 300 ug of mutant IDH1 20-mer peptide, accompanied by topical imiquimod. The sequencing here drew on PBMCs, taken from a glioma patient whose treatment included an IDH1 peptide vaccine. The receptors come from a woman aged 45-65 years with glioma.

The chain employs TRBV5-1 and TRBJ2-3; D not certain. CDR3 length: 13 amino acids. Germline V lookup: CDR1 SGHRS, CDR2 YFSETQ. Trimming shortened V by 1 base and J by 4 bases, and 7 bases separated the two germline ends. Here the CDR3 reads CASSLSRADTQYF. The DNA for the CDR3 is TGCGCCAGCAGCTTGTCTCGAGCAGATACGCAGTATTTT.

V is TRBV19 and J is TRBJ2-3, with 8 bases aligning to TRBD2. The V gene's germline CDR1 is LNHDA and CDR2 SQIVND (reference sequence). The CDR3 runs 14 residues. V gave up 9 bases and J gave up 3 bases; unmatched junction bases: 8. The CDR3: CASREGMQTDTQYF. The DNA for the CDR3 is TGTGCCAGCCGGGAGGGGATGCAGACAGATACGCAGTATTTT.

The J gene is TRBJ2-7, the V gene TRBV13, with D perhaps TRBD2 (6 bases). The CDR3 extends over 13 amino acids. Germline values: CDR1 PRHDT, CDR2 FYEKMQ (reference sequence). Between the trimmed V and J ends, which lost 6 bases and 7 bases, there was a span of 16 bases. The CDR3 nucleotides read TGTGCCAGCAGTCGATACACCGGGGGTGAGCAGTACTTC. Its translation is CASSRYTGGEQYF.

Remarks on this clone: The same CDR3 also results from other DNA sequences found in this sample. The chain carries TRBV18 and TRBJ2-3; D unclear. CDR3 size: 13 residues. The germline gives CDR1 KGHSH, CDR2 LQKENI. V lost 0 bases to trimming and J lost 1 base, with 2 bases between them. CDR3: CASSPPGTDTQYF. The CDR3 DNA follows: TGTGCCAGCTCACCACCAGGCACAGATACGCAGTATTTT.

The chain employs TRBV5-1 and TRBJ2-1; 11 bases are shared with TRBD2. CDR1 and CDR2 (germline): SGHRS, YFSETQ. The CDR3 consists of 14 residues. Trimming at V came to 3 bases and at J to 13 bases, leaving 9 bases not matched to a gene. The CDR3 is CASSSEGTSGPQFF. In DNA form, the CDR3 reads TGCGCCAGCAGCTCTGAGGGGACTAGCGGCCCTCAGTTCTTC.

The V call is TRBV5-6, the J call TRBJ2-7; no firm D call. V was shortened by 4 bases and J by 7 bases, with 12 bases between the two germline ends. The germline V gene encodes CDR1 SGHDT and CDR2 YYEEEE. The length of the CDR3 is 12 residues. As DNA, the CDR3 is TGTGCCAGCAGCCGGCGAACTGGGGAGCAGTACTTC. It encodes CASSRRTGEQYF.

J is TRBJ1-1 and V is TRBV6-6, with unresolved D. CDR3 length equals 14 residues. Trimming took 4 bases from V and 1 from J, leaving 10 bases between them. Germline lookup yields CDR1 MNHNY and CDR2 SVGAGI (reference sequence). CDR3 nucleotides: TGTGCCAGCAGTTCCGGCGCAGGGAACACTGAAGCTTTCTTT. This gives the protein CASSSGAGNTEAFF.

The rearrangement uses TRBV6-1 and TRBJ2-5; D is perhaps TRBD1 or TRBD2 (6 bases each). CDR1 is MNHNS and CDR2 is SASEGT in the germline V gene. The CDR3 length is 16 residues. Trimming removed 1 base from V and 0 bases from J, with 12 bases in between. In DNA form, the CDR3 reads TGTGCCAGCAGTGAAGGCGGGACAACGTACCAAGAGACCCAGTACTTC. Encoded protein: CASSEGGTTYQETQYF.

This clone was counted a single time. The chain employs TRBV27 and TRBJ2-3, with a tentative D call TRBD2 (5 bases). V lost 3 bases, J lost 1 base, and 11 bases lay in between. The V gene's germline CDR1 is MNHEY and CDR2 SMNVEV (reference sequence). There are 15 residues in the CDR3. CDR3 loop: CASSLGGWGTDTQYF. CDR3 in DNA: TGTGCCAGCAGTTTGGGCGGGTGGGGCACAGATACGCAGTATTTT.

The chain carries TRBV7-9 and TRBJ2-7; TRBD2 is a possible D gene (5 bases). Trimming took 1 base from V and 3 from J, leaving 13 bases between them. Germline CDR1 SEHNR, CDR2 FQNEAQ (reference sequence). The CDR3 consists of 15 residues. DNA of the CDR3: TGTGCCAGCAGCTTAGGGCCTGGACGGGACTACGAGCAGTACTTC. The encoded protein is CASSLGPGRDYEQYF. Looking up the rest from reference TRBV7-9 and TRBJ2-7 gives the full variable domain: DTGVSQNPRHKITKRGQNVTFRCDPISEHNRLYWYRQTLGQGPEFLTYFQNEAQLEKSRLLSDRFSAERPKGSFSTLEIQRTEQGDSAMYLCASSLGPGRDYEQYFGPGTRLTVT.

The CDR3 nucleotides read TGTGCCAGCAGCTTCCAGAGTGAGCAGTACTTC. Its protein product is CASSFQSEQYF. This chain connects TRBV7-9 to TRBJ2-7, with D unclear. V shed 3 bases and J shed 7 bases, with 7 bases lying between them. CDR3 length: 11 amino acids. CDR1 is SEHNR and CDR2 is FQNEAQ in the germline V gene (reference sequence).

V gene TRBV9 combines with J gene TRBJ1-3; TRBD1 matches at 8 bases. V shed 4 bases, J shed 0 bases, and the junction held 15 bases outside the gene matches. Germline CDR1 is SGDLS and CDR2 is YYNGEE. CDR3 length equals 19 residues. The CDR3 DNA reads TGTGCCAGCAGCCCCCGCCTGGGGGACAGGCGATTCTCTGGAAACACCATATATTTT. Its translation: CASSPRLGDRRFSGNTIYF.

The chain uses TRBV28 and TRBJ1-2; TRBD1 might be the D (6 bases). Looked up from germline, CDR1 is MDHEN and CDR2 is SYDVKM. Trimming left V 5 bases short and J 1 base short, with 8 bases between. The CDR3 runs to 13 residues. The CDR3 reads CASSADSNYGYTF. The CDR3 DNA reads TGTGCCAGCAGTGCGGACAGTAACTATGGCTACACCTTC.

This clone came up once. CDR3 protein: CASSYSPGLYGYTF. CDR3 DNA: TGTGCCAGCAGTTACTCCCCAGGTCTCTATGGCTACACCTTC. The gene calls are TRBV6-5 and TRBJ1-2; D call uncertain. CDR1 and CDR2 (germline): MNHEY, SVGAGI. V gave up 0 bases and J gave up 4 bases, with 9 bases separating them. This CDR3 has 14 residues.

The V and J genes are TRBV6-5 and TRBJ2-7; no clear D gene. The CDR3 has 13 amino acids. V lost 2 bases to trimming and J lost 7 bases, with 12 bases between them. Germline CDR1 reads MNHEY; CDR2 reads SVGAGI. The CDR3 sequence: CASSYRQAREQYF. DNA for the CDR3: TGTGCCAGCAGTTACAGGCAGGCGAGGGAGCAGTACTTC.

The V and J genes are TRBV9 and TRBJ2-3, with TRBD2 identical over 9 bases. V lost 4 bases to trimming and J lost 8 bases; unmatched junction nucleotides: 14. This CDR3 comprises 16 residues. The germline CDR1 and CDR2 sequences are SGDLS and YYNGEE. The CDR3 region is CASSPKREETGGTQYF. For the CDR3, the DNA is TGTGCCAGCAGCCCCAAGCGGGAGGAAACGGGTGGTACGCAGTATTTT.

J is TRBJ1-2 and V is TRBV9; TRBD1 is a possible D gene (5 bases). Per germline, CDR1 SGDLS and CDR2 YYNGEE. V was clipped by 7 bases and J by 4 bases, with 23 bases between them. The CDR3 length is 16 residues. The CDR3 here is CASAGGSQLGSYGYTF. The CDR3 DNA follows: TGTGCCAGCGCTGGGGGTTCACAGCTGGGCTCCTATGGCTACACCTTC.

The chain is built from TRBV2 and TRBJ2-1, with TRBD2 identical over 7 bases. Germline V gene lookup returns CDR1 SNHLY and CDR2 FYNNEI. Trimming cost V 7 bases and J 2 bases; bases outside gene matches: 8. The length of the CDR3 is 15 residues. The CDR3 sequence: CASIEAGITYNEQFF. The CDR3 DNA follows: TGTGCCAGCATCGAAGCGGGAATAACCTACAATGAGCAGTTCTTC.

V is TRBV6-1 and J is TRBJ1-4, with 8 bases identical to TRBD1. Germline values: CDR1 MNHNS, CDR2 SASEGT. The CDR3 has 14 amino acids. Trimming at V came to 9 bases and at J to 8 bases, leaving 11 bases not matched to a gene. The CDR3 region has the DNA TGTGCCAGTTCCTCGACAGGGGAAGGGGAAAAACTGTTTTTT. This gives the protein CASSSTGEGEKLFF.

V is TRBV7-9 and J is TRBJ2-3, with a possible D match to TRBD1 (5 bases). With 5 bases removed from V and 8 bases from J, the gap between germline ends came to 17 bases. CDR1 SEHNR and CDR2 FQNEAQ come from the germline V gene (reference sequence). This CDR3 is built from 14 residues. The CDR3 spells CASSLGQGRGTQYF. Written as DNA, the CDR3 is TGTGCCAGCAGCCTAGGCCAGGGAAGAGGTACGCAGTATTTT. Filled out from reference TRBV7-9 and TRBJ2-3, the complete variable domain reads DTGVSQNPRHKITKRGQNVTFRCDPISEHNRLYWYRQTLGQGPEFLTYFQNEAQLEKSRLLSDRFSAERPKGSFSTLEIQRTEQGDSAMYLCASSLGQGRGTQYFGPGTRLTVL.

This clone showed up just a few times. The rearrangement joins TRBV28 to TRBJ1-1; no clear D gene. The CDR3 is made up of 13 amino acids. From germline, CDR1 is MDHEN and CDR2 SYDVKM. V lost 2 bases and J lost 0, with 4 bases in between. The CDR3 protein is CASSLALNTEAFF. The CDR3, as DNA: TGTGCCAGCAGTTTAGCTTTGAACACTGAAGCTTTCTTT. Using reference TRBV28 and TRBJ1-1 for the parts outside the CDR3, the full variable domain is DVKVTQSSRYLVKRTGEKVFLECVQDMDHENMFWYRQDPGLGLRLIYFSYDVKMKEKGDIPEGYSVSREKKERFSLILESASTNQTSMYLCASSLALNTEAFFGQGTRLTVV.

There are a few counts of this clone. The rearrangement links TRBV10-1 to TRBJ1-5; perhaps TRBD1 as D (5 bases). Germline V CDR1 and CDR2: WNHNN, SYGVQD (reference sequence). CDR3 length equals 13 residues. V gave up 3 bases and J gave up 5 bases, with 8 bases separating them. CDR3 in DNA: TGCGCCAGCAGTGAACAGGACGATCAGCCCCAGCATTTT. Amino acid sequence: CASSEQDDQPQHF.

The rearrangement joins TRBV28 to TRBJ2-1; D might be TRBD1 (5 bases). Germline CDR1 MDHEN, CDR2 SYDVKM. This CDR3 contains 16 residues. With 6 bases removed from V and 5 bases from J, the gap between germline ends came to 20 bases. The CDR3 region is CASSPRGLRKHNEQFF. In DNA form, the CDR3 reads TGTGCCAGCAGCCCAAGGGGTCTAAGGAAGCACAATGAGCAGTTCTTC.

The chain couples TRBV6-5 to TRBJ2-5; 8 bases line up with TRBD1. CDR1 is MNHEY, CDR2 SVGAGI, per germline. CDR3 length: 13 residues. V lost 6 bases to trimming and J lost 7 bases; unmatched junction nucleotides: 7. CDR3 protein: CASSLTGGGTQYF. The DNA for the CDR3 is TGTGCCAGCAGCTTAACAGGGGGAGGGACCCAGTACTTC.

The J gene is TRBJ2-6, the V gene TRBV11-2, with no clear D. CDR3 length: 15 residues. Trimming stripped 4 bases from V and 1 base from J, with 8 bases between. Germline V gives CDR1 SGHAT, CDR2 FQNNGV. CDR3 amino acids: CASSSVGSGANVLTF. The CDR3 bases are TGTGCCAGCAGCTCCGTTGGTTCTGGGGCCAACGTCCTGACTTTC. Supplemented by reference TRBV11-2 and TRBJ2-6, the full variable domain reads EAGVAQSPRYKIIEKRQSVAFWCNPISGHATLYWYQQILGQGPKLLIQFQNNGVVDDSQLPKDRFSAERLKGVDSTLKIQPAKLEDSAVYLCASSSVGSGANVLTFGAGSRLTVL.

V usage is TRBV7-9 and J usage is TRBJ2-1, with D possibly TRBD1 on 7 matching bases. CDR1 is SEHNR and CDR2 is FQNEAQ in the germline V gene (reference sequence). Trimming pared 3 bases from V and 10 bases from J, leaving 19 bases between. The CDR3 runs to 15 residues. The CDR3 reads CASSLSIRGTDEQFF. As DNA, the CDR3 is TGTGCCAGCAGCTTGAGTATTCGGGGGACAGACGAGCAGTTCTTC.

V gene TRBV27 combines with J gene TRBJ2-7, with D uncertain. The germline V gene has CDR1 MNHEY and CDR2 SMNVEV (reference sequence). The ends were cut back, 2 bases at V and 3 bases at J, with 8 bases in the middle. The CDR3 totals 13 residues. This CDR3 reads CASSLNSNYEQYF. CDR3 sequence (DNA): TGTGCCAGCAGTTTAAACTCCAACTACGAGCAGTACTTC.

The genes are TRBV4-1 and TRBJ2-7; 8 nucleotides line up with TRBD1. Trimming took 4 bases from V and 3 from J; bases not matched to a gene: 5. CDR1 MGHRA and CDR2 YSYEKL come from the germline V gene. There are 14 residues in the CDR3. The CDR3 reads CASSLGQGVYEQYF. DNA for the CDR3: TGCGCCAGCAGCCTAGGACAGGGTGTCTACGAGCAGTACTTC.

The chain recombines TRBV7-9 with TRBJ2-7, with unresolved D. Trimming removed 4 bases from V and 4 bases from J, with 8 bases in between. Germline CDR1 SEHNR, CDR2 FQNEAQ (reference sequence). The CDR3 runs to 12 residues. The CDR3 is CASSSGRYEQYF. CDR3 sequence (DNA): TGTGCCAGCAGCTCGGGCCGTTACGAGCAGTACTTC.